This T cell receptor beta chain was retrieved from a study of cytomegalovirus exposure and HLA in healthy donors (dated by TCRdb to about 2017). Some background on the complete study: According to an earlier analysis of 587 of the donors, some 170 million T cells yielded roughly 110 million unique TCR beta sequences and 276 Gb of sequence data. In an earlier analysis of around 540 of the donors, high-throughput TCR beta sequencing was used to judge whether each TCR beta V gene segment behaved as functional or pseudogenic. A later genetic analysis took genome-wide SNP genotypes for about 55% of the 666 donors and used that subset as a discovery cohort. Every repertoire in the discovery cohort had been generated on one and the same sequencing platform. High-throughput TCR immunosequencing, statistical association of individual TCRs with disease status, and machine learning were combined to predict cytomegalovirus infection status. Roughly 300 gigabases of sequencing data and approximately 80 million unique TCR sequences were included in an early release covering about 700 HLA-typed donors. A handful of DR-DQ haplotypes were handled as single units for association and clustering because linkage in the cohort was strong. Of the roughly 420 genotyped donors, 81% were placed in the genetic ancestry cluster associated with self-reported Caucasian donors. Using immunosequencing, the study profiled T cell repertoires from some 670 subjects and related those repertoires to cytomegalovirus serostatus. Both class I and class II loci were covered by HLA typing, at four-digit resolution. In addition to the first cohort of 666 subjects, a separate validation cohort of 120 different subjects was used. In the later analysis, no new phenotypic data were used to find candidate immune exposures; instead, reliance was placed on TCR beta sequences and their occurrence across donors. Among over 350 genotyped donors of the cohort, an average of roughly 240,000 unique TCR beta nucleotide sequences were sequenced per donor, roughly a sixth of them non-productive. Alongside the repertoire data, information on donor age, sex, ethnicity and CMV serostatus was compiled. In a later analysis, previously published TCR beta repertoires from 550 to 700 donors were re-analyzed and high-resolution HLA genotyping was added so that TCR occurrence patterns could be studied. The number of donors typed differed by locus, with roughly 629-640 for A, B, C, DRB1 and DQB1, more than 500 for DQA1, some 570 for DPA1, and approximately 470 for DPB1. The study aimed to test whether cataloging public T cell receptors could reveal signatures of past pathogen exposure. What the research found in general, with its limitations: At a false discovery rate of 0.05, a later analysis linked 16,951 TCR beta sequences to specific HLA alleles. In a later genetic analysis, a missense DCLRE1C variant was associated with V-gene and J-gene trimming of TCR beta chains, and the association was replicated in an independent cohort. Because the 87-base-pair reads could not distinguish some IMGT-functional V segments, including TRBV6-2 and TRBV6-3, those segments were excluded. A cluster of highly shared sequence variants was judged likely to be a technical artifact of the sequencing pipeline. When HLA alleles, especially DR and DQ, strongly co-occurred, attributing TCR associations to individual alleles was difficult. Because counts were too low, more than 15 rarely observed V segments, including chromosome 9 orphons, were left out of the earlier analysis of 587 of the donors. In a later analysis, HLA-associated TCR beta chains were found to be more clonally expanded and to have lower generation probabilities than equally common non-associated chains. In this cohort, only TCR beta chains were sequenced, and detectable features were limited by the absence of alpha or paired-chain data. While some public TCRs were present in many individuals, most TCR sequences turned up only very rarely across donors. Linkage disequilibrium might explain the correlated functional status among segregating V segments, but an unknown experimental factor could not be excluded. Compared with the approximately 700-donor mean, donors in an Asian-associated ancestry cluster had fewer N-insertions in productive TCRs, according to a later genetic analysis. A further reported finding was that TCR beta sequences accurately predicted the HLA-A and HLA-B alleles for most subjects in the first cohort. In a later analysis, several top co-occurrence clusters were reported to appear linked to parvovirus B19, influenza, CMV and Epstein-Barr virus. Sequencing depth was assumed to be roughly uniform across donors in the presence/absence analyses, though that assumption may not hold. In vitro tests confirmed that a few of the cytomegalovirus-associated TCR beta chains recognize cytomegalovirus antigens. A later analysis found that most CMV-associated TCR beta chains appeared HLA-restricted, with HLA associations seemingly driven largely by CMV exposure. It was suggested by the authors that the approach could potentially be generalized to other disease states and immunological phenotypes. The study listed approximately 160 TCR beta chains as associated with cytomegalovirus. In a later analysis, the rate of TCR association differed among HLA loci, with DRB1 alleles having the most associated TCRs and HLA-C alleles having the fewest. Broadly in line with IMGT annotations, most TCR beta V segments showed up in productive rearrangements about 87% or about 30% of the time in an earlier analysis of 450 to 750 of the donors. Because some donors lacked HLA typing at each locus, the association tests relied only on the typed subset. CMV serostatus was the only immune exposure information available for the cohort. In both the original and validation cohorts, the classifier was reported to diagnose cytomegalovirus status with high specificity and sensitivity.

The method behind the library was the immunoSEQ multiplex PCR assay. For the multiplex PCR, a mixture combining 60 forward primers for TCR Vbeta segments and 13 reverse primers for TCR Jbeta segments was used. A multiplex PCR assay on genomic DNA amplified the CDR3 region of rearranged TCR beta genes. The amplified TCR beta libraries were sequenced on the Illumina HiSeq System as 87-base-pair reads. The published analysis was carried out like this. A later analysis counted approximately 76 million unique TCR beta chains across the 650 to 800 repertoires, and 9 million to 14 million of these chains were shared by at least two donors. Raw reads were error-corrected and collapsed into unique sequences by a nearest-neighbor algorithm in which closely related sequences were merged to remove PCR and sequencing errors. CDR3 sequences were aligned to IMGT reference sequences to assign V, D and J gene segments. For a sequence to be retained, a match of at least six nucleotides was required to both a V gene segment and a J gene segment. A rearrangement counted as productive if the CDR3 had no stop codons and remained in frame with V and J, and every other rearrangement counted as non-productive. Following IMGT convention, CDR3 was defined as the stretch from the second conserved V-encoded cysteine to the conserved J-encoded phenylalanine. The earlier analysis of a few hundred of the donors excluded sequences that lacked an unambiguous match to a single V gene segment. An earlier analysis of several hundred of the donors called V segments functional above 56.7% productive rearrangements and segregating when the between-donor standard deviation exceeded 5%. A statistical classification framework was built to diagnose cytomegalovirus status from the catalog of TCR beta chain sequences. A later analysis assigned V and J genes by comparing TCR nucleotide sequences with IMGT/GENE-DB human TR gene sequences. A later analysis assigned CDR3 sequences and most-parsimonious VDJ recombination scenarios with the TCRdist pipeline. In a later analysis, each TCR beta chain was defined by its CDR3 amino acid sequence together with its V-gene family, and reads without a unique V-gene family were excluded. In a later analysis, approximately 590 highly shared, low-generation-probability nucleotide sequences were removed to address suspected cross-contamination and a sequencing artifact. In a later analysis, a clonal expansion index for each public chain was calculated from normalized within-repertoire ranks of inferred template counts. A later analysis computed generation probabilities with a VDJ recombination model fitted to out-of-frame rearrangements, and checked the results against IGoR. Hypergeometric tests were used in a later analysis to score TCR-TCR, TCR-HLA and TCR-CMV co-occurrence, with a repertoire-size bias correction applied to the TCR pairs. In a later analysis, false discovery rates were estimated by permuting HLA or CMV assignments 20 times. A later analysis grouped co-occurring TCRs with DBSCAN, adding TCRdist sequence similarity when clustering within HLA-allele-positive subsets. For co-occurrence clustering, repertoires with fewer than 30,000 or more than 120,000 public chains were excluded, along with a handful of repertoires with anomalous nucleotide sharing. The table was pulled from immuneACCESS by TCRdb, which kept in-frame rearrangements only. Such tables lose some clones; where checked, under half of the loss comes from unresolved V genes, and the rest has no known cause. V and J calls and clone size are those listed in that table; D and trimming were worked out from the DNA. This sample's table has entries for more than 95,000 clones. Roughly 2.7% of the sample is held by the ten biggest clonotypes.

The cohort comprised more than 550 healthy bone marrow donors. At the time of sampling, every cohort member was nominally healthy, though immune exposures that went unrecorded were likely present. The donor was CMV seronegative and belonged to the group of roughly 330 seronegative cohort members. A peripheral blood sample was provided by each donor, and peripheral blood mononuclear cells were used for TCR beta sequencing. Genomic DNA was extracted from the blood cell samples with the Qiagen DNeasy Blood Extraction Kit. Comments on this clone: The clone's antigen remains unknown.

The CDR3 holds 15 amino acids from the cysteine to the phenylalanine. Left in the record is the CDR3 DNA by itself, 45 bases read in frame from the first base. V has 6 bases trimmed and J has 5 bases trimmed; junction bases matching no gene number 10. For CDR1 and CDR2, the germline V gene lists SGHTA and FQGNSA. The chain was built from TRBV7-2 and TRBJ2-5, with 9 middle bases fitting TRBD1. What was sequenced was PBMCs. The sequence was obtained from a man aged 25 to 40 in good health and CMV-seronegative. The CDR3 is CASSRPGTGMETQYF. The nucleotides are TGTGCCAGCAGTCGCCCCGGGACAGGGATGGAGACCCAGTACTTC.